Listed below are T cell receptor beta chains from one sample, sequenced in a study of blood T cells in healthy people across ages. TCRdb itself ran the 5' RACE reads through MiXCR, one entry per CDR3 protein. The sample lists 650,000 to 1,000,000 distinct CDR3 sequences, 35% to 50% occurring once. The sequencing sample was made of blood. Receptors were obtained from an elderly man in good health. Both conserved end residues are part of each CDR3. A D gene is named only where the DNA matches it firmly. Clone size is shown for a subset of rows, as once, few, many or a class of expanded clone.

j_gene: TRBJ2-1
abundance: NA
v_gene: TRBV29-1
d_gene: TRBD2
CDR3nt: TGCAGCGCATCGCGAACTAGCGGGAGTCATAAGCAGTTCTTC
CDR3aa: CSASRTSGSHKQFF

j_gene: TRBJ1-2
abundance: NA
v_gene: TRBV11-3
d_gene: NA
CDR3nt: TGTGCCAGCAGCTTTGGGGGGCTCAACTATGGCTACACCTTC
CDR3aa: CASSFGGLNYGYTF

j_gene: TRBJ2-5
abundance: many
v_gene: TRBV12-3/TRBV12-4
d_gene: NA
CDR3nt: TGTGCCAGCAGTGAGGACTTCCAAGAGACCCAGTACTTC
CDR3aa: CASSEDFQETQYF

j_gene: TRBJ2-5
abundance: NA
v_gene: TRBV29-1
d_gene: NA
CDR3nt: TGCAGCGTTGAGGACAGACAAGAGACCCAGTACTTC
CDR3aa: CSVEDRQETQYF

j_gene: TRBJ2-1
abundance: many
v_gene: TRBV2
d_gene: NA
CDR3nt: TGTGCCAGCAGTGAAATAGGAAGGGACTACAATGAGCAGTTCTTC
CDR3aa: CASSEIGRDYNEQFF

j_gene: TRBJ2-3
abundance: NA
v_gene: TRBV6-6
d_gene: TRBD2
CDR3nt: TGTGCCAGCACCCCCCTAGCGGATAGCACAGATACGCAGTATTTT
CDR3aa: CASTPLADSTDTQYF

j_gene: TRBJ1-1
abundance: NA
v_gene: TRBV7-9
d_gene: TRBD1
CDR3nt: TGTGCCAGCAGCTTAGCGAGGGACAGGGGCACTGAAGCTTTCTTT
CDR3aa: CASSLARDRGTEAFF

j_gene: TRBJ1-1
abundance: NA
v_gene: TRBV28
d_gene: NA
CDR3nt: TGTGCCAGCAGTTTATCCTCGGACGGGAACACTGAAGCTTTCTTT
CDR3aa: CASSLSSDGNTEAFF

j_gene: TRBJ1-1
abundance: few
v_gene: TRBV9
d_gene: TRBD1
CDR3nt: TGTGCCAGCAGCGTGACAGGGTTGGGGGACACTGAAGCTTTCTTT
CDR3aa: CASSVTGLGDTEAFF

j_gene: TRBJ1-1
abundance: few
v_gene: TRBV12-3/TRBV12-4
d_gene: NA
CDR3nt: TGTGCCAGCAGACCAGGAGCGAACACTGAAGCTTTCTTT
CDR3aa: CASRPGANTEAFF

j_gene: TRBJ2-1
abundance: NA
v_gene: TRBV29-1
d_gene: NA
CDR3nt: TGCACTGGCGGGGCTTCCTACAATGAGCAGTTCTTC
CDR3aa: CTGGASYNEQFF

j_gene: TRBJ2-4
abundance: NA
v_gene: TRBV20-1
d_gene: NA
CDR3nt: TGCAGTGCTAGAGAGGCGCAGGGTAAAGACATTCAGTACTTC
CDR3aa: CSAREAQGKDIQYF

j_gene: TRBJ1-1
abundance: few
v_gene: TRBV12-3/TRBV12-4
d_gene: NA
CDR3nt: TGTGCCAGCAGTCGAGGAAGGATGATTGGGACTGAAGCTTTCTTT
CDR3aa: CASSRGRMIGTEAFF

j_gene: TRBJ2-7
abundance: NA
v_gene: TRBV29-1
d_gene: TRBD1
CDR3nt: TGCAGCGTTCCGGGACAGGGGTCGAACGAGCAGTACTTC
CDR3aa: CSVPGQGSNEQYF

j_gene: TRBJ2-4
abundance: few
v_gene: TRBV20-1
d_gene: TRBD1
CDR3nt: TGCAGTGCTAGAGATCTGGCAGGGGGAATCCAAAACATTCAGTACTTC
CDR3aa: CSARDLAGGIQNIQYF

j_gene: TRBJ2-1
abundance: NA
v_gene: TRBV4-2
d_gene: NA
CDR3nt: TGTGCCACCGCAGGAACGGACAGCACCTCAGAGGAGCAGTTCTTC
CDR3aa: CATAGTDSTSEEQFF

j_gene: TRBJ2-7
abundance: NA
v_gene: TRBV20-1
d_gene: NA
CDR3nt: TGCAGTGCCCAAATAAGCCGCGAGCAGTACTTC
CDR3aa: CSAQISREQYF

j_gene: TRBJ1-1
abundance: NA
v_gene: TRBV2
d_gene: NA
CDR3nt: TGTGCCACCACAATGGGGGGCGAGAGCACTGAAGCTTTCTTT
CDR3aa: CATTMGGESTEAFF

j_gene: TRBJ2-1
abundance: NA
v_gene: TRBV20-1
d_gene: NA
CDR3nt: TGTAGTGCAGAAACTAGTTCTCGAGGTGAGCAGTTCTTC
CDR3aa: CSAETSSRGEQFF

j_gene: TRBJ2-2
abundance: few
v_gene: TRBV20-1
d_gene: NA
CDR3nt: TGCAGTGCCGAGCGGAGCCAGGGGGAGCTGTTTTTT
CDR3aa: CSAERSQGELFF

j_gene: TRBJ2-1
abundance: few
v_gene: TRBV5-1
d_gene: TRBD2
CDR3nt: TGCGCCAGCAGCCTGCTAGCGGTGCGTCCCAATGAGCAGTTCTTC
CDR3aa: CASSLLAVRPNEQFF

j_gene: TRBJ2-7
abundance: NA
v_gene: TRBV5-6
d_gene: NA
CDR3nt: TGTGCCAGCAGCTTGGCCCCCAGGTCAGGGGCCTACGAGCAGTACTTC
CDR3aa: CASSLAPRSGAYEQYF

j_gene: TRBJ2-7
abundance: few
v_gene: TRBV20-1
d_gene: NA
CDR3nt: TGCAGTGCTAGAGATATCCGCGAGCAGTACTTC
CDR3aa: CSARDIREQYF

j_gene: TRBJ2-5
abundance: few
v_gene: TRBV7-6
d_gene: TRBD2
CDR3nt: TGTGCCAGCAGCTTAGCGGGCAGCAGTAGCGGGGAGACCCAGTACTTC
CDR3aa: CASSLAGSSSGETQYF

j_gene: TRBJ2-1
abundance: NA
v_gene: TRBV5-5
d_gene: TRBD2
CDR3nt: TGTGCCAGCAGCTTCGGGACTAGGGTAGGCAATGAGCAGTTCTTC
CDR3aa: CASSFGTRVGNEQFF

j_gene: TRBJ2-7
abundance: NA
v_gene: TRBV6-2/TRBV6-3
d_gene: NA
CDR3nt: TGTGCCAGCAGTTACCCAGATGCTTACGAGCAGTACTTC
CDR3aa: CASSYPDAYEQYF

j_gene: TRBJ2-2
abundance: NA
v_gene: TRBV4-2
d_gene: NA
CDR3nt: TGTGCCAGCAGCCAAGATTTCGGTGGGGGGCGGAACACCGGGGAGCTGTTTTTT
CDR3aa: CASSQDFGGGRNTGELFF

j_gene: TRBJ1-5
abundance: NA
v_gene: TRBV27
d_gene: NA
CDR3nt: TGTGCCAGCAGCCCCCGGCGAGGTACCACCTTCGGGCGCAATCAGCCCCAGCATTTT
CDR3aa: CASSPRRGTTFGRNQPQHF

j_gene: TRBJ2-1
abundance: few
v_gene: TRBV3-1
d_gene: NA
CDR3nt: TGTGCCAGCAGCCCCATGTTTAGCTCCTACAATGAGCAGTTCTTC
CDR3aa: CASSPMFSSYNEQFF

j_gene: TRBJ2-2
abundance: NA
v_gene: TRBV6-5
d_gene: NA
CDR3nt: TGTGCCAGCAGTTCTAGCTACGCCGGGGAGCTGTTTTTT
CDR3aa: CASSSSYAGELFF

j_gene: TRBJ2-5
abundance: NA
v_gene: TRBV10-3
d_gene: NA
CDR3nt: TGTGCCATCTCTGACGAGGGCGGGAAGACCCAGTACTTC
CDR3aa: CAISDEGGKTQYF

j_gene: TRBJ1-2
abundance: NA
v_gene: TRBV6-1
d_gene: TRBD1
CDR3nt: TGTGCCAGCAGATTGGGACAGGGAAGACTATATGGCTACACCTTC
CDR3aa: CASRLGQGRLYGYTF

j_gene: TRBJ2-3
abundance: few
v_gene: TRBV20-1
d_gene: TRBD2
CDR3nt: TGCAGTGCTAGACTGGGTACTAGCGGGAGCACAGATACGCAGTATTTT
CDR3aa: CSARLGTSGSTDTQYF

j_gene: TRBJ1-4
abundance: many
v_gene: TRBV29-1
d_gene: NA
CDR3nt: TGCAGCGTTGAAAACAATGAAAAACTGTTTTTT
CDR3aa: CSVENNEKLFF

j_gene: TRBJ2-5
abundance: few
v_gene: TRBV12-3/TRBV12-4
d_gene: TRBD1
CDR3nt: TGTGCCAGCAACGGTCGGGACAGCAAAGAGACCCAGTACTTC
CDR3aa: CASNGRDSKETQYF

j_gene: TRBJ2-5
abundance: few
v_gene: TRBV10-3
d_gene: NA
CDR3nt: TGTGCCATCAGTGGACGAGTGGGGGAGACCCAGTACTTC
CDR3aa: CAISGRVGETQYF

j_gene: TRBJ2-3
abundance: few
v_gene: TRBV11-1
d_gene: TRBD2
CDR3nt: TGTGCCAGCAGCGTGACTAGCGGGAGCTCCGATACGCAGTATTTT
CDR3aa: CASSVTSGSSDTQYF

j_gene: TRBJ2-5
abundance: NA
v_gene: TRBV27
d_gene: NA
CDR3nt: TGTGCCAGCAGTTTTCCCCTCACCCAAGAGACCCAGTACTTC
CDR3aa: CASSFPLTQETQYF

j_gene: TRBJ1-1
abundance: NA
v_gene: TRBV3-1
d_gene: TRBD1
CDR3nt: TGTGCCAGCAGCCCAACAGGGGGAGACACTGAAGCTTTCTTT
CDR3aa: CASSPTGGDTEAFF

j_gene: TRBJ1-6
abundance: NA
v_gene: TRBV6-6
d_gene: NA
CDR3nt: TGTGCCAGCAGGGCCGAACACGTCTACGATAATTCACCCCTCCACTTT
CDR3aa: CASRAEHVYDNSPLHF